This T cell receptor (beta chain) was documented in a study of monozygotic twins with cystic fibrosis. Study-level information: Approximately 3 micrograms of fragmented DNA underwent approximately 15 PCR cycles for library preparation. Study-wide points: Low clonality (median around 0.0095) suggested a mostly naive repertoire. Co-twins had the most similar V usage for 13 of 16 pairs, J for 8. Monozygotic CF twin pairs shared significantly more nucleotide-identical clonotypes than unrelated CF individuals did.

Only in-frame clones appear in the TCRdb table, and some are missing; sequencing was by immunoSEQ multiplex PCR. The sample lists about 36,000 clones, 84% occurring once. V lost 5 bases to trimming and J lost 9 bases; unmatched junction nucleotides: 9. Germline assignment: CDR1 SEHNR and CDR2 FQNEAQ (reference sequence). This CDR3 is 15 amino acids long. With regard to this clone: Antigen unknown.

Input material: blood. The chain employs TRBV7-9 and TRBJ2-1; 11 nucleotides line up with TRBD2. The sequence was obtained from a girl aged 2-10 years with cystic fibrosis. The CDR3 coding sequence is TGTGCCAGCAGCGGAGTAGCGGGGGGGGACGCTGAGCAGTTCTTC. Protein product: CASSGVAGGDAEQFF.